This T cell receptor beta chain was sequenced for a study of T cell responses to AZD1222 COVID-19 vaccine. Data came from immunoSEQ multiplex PCR; TCRdb stores just in-frame clones and leaves some out. This sample yields 150,000 to 200,000 clones, of which about nine tenths are seen a single time; approximately 0.97% belongs to the top ten. The CDR3 totals 15 residues. Germline-derived CDR1 and CDR2 are SGHVS and FQNEAQ. Trimming cost V 5 bases and J 0 bases, with 14 bases left between them. As for this clone: Antigen specificity is unknown.

Findings and limits, study-wide: Clonal diversity may have been underestimated, and the donors were mostly white British, with more females than males. Spike-specific TCR depth and breadth grew after two AZD1222 doses. Spike-wide vaccine-associated CD4 TCRs dominated at 160-218 and 743-854. Nearly half of spike-specific TCRs reportedly target unmutated variant regions.

This chain joins TRBV7-8 and TRBJ2-7, with TRBD1 as a possible D gene (6 bases). This clonotype originated in an adult in good health. The sequencing here drew on peripheral blood, taken on day 0 of AZD1222 vaccination. CDR3 bases: TGTGCCAGCAGCGTAAGACAGGTAAACTCCTACGAGCAGTACTTC. This encodes CASSVRQVNSYEQYF.